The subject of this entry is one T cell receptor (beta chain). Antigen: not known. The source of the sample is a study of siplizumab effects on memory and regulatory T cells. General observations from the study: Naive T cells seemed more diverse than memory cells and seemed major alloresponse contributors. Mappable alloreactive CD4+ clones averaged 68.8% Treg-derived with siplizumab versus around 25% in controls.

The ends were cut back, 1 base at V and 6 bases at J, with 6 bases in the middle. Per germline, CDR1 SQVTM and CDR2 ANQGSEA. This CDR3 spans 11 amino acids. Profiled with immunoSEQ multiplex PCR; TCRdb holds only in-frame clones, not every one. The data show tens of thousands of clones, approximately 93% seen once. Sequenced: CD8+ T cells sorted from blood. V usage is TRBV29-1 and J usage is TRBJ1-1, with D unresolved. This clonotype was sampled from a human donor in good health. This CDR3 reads CSVEGKPEAFF. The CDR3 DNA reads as TGCAGCGTTGAAGGGAAACCTGAAGCTTTCTTT.